This T cell receptor beta chain was retrieved from a study of blood T cell repertoires in COVID-19. The data were produced by immunoSEQ multiplex PCR, yet TCRdb's version contains in-frame clones alone and is incomplete. Among around 250,000 clones, approximately 88% were seen once, and the ten largest hold 3.1%. CDR1 and CDR2 from the germline V gene are SGDLS and YYNGEE. CDR3 size: 15 residues. V dropped 1 base and J dropped 5 bases, with 15 bases sitting between them. The TCR sequence derives from a woman between 40 and 50 years old who had been exposed to COVID-19. Material for sequencing was PBMCs or T cells enriched from blood (not recorded which). The chain couples TRBV9 to TRBJ1-1, with TRBD1 as a possible D gene (5 bases). The CDR3 spells CASSVSQGVRTEAFF. CDR3 DNA: TGTGCCAGCAGCGTAAGCCAGGGCGTTCGGACTGAAGCTTTCTTT.